Listed below are T cell receptor beta chains from one sample, sequenced in a study of blood T cell repertoires in COVID-19. TCRdb's copy holds only in-frame clones and misses some; the assay was immunoSEQ multiplex PCR. The table shows around 140,000 clones, with 86% occurring only once. What was sequenced was PBMCs or T cells enriched from blood (not recorded which). These receptors all come from a man between 45 and 60 years old who had recovered from COVID-19. The CDR3 runs from the conserved cysteine through the conserved F or W. Each record gives: D gene, CDR3 length, J gene, V gene, CDR3 protein, CDR3 DNA. A D gene is named only where the DNA matches it firmly.

D gene: NA; CDR3 length: 15; J gene: TRBJ1-4; V gene: TRBV5-1; CDR3 protein: CASSLGAGTYEKLFF; CDR3 DNA: TGCGCCAGCAGTCTGGGGGCGGGCACCTATGAAAAACTGTTTTTT
D gene: NA; CDR3 length: 14; J gene: TRBJ2-5; V gene: TRBV2; CDR3 protein: CASSVQQGRETQYF; CDR3 DNA: TGTGCCAGCAGTGTTCAACAGGGACGGGAGACCCAGTACTTC
D gene: NA; CDR3 length: 14; J gene: TRBJ2-3; V gene: TRBV13; CDR3 protein: CASSRRGGGDTQYF; CDR3 DNA: TGTGCCAGCAGCCGCCGGGGTGGCGGAGATACGCAGTATTTT
D gene: NA; CDR3 length: 16; J gene: TRBJ2-1; V gene: TRBV25-1; CDR3 protein: CASSEWGGRTKNEQFF; CDR3 DNA: TGTGCCAGCAGTGAATGGGGGGGGCGCACGAAGAATGAGCAGTTCTTC
D gene: TRBD2; CDR3 length: 16; J gene: TRBJ2-7; V gene: TRBV10-3; CDR3 protein: CAISELGGRGPYEQYF; CDR3 DNA: TGTGCCATCAGTGAGCTTGGCGGGAGGGGCCCCTACGAGCAGTACTTC
D gene: NA; CDR3 length: 14; J gene: TRBJ1-2; V gene: TRBV29-1; CDR3 protein: CSVEEGTTNYGYTF; CDR3 DNA: TGCAGCGTTGAAGAGGGGACAACTAACTATGGCTACACCTTC
D gene: TRBD1; CDR3 length: 14; J gene: TRBJ1-2; V gene: TRBV25-1; CDR3 protein: CASSEYGTGDGYTF; CDR3 DNA: TGTGCCAGCAGTGAATATGGGACAGGGGATGGCTACACCTTC
D gene: NA; CDR3 length: 15; J gene: TRBJ2-7; V gene: TRBV7-2; CDR3 protein: CASRLLSGETYEQYF; CDR3 DNA: TGTGCCAGCAGGTTACTTAGCGGAGAGACCTACGAGCAGTACTTC
D gene: NA; CDR3 length: 15; J gene: TRBJ2-2; V gene: TRBV24-1; CDR3 protein: CATSDLKLNTGELFF; CDR3 DNA: TGTGCCACCAGTGATTTGAAACTGAACACCGGGGAGCTGTTTTTT
D gene: TRBD1; CDR3 length: 16; J gene: TRBJ2-3; V gene: TRBV28; CDR3 protein: CASSSQTGRDTDTQYF; CDR3 DNA: TGTGCCAGCAGTTCTCAGACAGGGCGAGACACAGATACGCAGTATTTT
D gene: TRBD1; CDR3 length: 16; J gene: TRBJ1-4; V gene: TRBV11-2; CDR3 protein: CASSLGVAGGNEKLFF; CDR3 DNA: TGTGCCAGCAGCTTAGGGGTTGCAGGGGGCAATGAAAAACTGTTTTTT
D gene: TRBD2; CDR3 length: 15; J gene: TRBJ2-1; V gene: TRBV27; CDR3 protein: CASSGRTSGGAEQFF; CDR3 DNA: TGTGCCAGCAGTGGAAGGACTAGCGGGGGGGCAGAGCAGTTCTTC
D gene: NA; CDR3 length: 18; J gene: TRBJ1-6; V gene: TRBV9; CDR3 protein: CASGGNLGPSSYNSPLHF; CDR3 DNA: TGTGCCAGCGGGGGGAACCTGGGACCGAGCTCCTATAATTCACCCCTCCACTTT
D gene: NA; CDR3 length: 14; J gene: TRBJ1-3; V gene: TRBV5-4; CDR3 protein: CASSPGGAGNTIYF; CDR3 DNA: TGTGCCAGCAGCCCCGGTGGAGCTGGAAACACCATATATTTT
D gene: NA; CDR3 length: 14; J gene: TRBJ1-1; V gene: TRBV5-1; CDR3 protein: CASSLGWGTTEAFF; CDR3 DNA: TGCGCCAGCAGCTTGGGATGGGGCACCACTGAAGCTTTCTTT
D gene: NA; CDR3 length: 16; J gene: TRBJ1-4; V gene: TRBV4-1; CDR3 protein: CASSHPDRSPNEKLFF; CDR3 DNA: TGCGCCAGCAGCCATCCAGACAGAAGTCCCAATGAAAAACTGTTTTTT
D gene: TRBD2; CDR3 length: 17; J gene: TRBJ2-2; V gene: TRBV5-5; CDR3 protein: CASSLGLAGDAIRELFF; CDR3 DNA: TGTGCCAGCAGCTTGGGTCTAGCGGGGGATGCTATTCGAGAGCTGTTTTTT
D gene: NA; CDR3 length: 14; J gene: TRBJ2-1; V gene: TRBV28; CDR3 protein: CASSPGRRPDEQFF; CDR3 DNA: TGTGCCAGCAGCCCCGGTAGGAGGCCCGATGAGCAGTTCTTC
D gene: TRBD2; CDR3 length: 15; J gene: TRBJ2-1; V gene: TRBV5-4; CDR3 protein: CASSAPSGGAYEQFF; CDR3 DNA: TGTGCCAGCAGCGCCCCTAGCGGGGGGGCCTATGAGCAGTTCTTC
D gene: TRBD1; CDR3 length: 17; J gene: TRBJ1-5; V gene: TRBV5-4; CDR3 protein: CASSCGQGPPLGREQHF; CDR3 DNA: TGTGCCAGCAGCTGCGGACAGGGACCCCCTTTAGGTCGTGAACAGCATTTT
D gene: NA; CDR3 length: 12; J gene: TRBJ1-1; V gene: TRBV5-1; CDR3 protein: CASSLAGFEAFF; CDR3 DNA: TGCGCCAGCAGCTTGGCGGGATTTGAAGCTTTCTTT
D gene: NA; CDR3 length: 12; J gene: TRBJ1-1; V gene: TRBV28; CDR3 protein: CASSFVDTEAFF; CDR3 DNA: TGTGCCAGCAGTTTCGTCGACACTGAAGCTTTCTTT
D gene: TRBD1; CDR3 length: 14; J gene: TRBJ2-7; V gene: TRBV7-9; CDR3 protein: CASSHAQGKNEQYF; CDR3 DNA: TGTGCCAGCAGCCACGCACAGGGGAAAAACGAGCAGTACTTC
D gene: NA; CDR3 length: 14; J gene: TRBJ1-5; V gene: TRBV18; CDR3 protein: CASSSIDRNQPQHF; CDR3 DNA: TGTGCCAGCTCATCCATAGACAGGAATCAGCCCCAGCATTTT
D gene: TRBD2; CDR3 length: 15; J gene: TRBJ2-3; V gene: TRBV28; CDR3 protein: CASNSGGTSTDTQYF; CDR3 DNA: TGTGCCAGCAACTCGGGAGGGACTAGCACAGATACGCAGTATTTT
D gene: NA; CDR3 length: 14; J gene: TRBJ1-3; V gene: TRBV6-5; CDR3 protein: CASSIPGAGNTIYF; CDR3 DNA: TGTGCCAGCAGCATTCCAGGCGCTGGAAACACCATATATTTT
D gene: NA; CDR3 length: 15; J gene: TRBJ1-3; V gene: TRBV3-1/TRBV3-2; CDR3 protein: CASSQDWLSGNTIYF; CDR3 DNA: TGTGCCAGCAGCCAAGACTGGCTCTCTGGAAACACCATATATTTT
D gene: NA; CDR3 length: 13; J gene: TRBJ1-6; V gene: TRBV12-3/TRBV12-4; CDR3 protein: CASSLSGVTPLHF; CDR3 DNA: TGTGCCAGCAGTTTGTCGGGGGTGACACCCCTCCACTTT
D gene: NA; CDR3 length: 15; J gene: TRBJ2-2; V gene: TRBV5-1; CDR3 protein: CASLKGGANTGELFF; CDR3 DNA: TGCGCCAGCCTCAAGGGGGGGGCAAACACCGGGGAGCTGTTTTTT
D gene: TRBD2; CDR3 length: 16; J gene: TRBJ2-2; V gene: TRBV28; CDR3 protein: CASSSGLAGGLGELFF; CDR3 DNA: TGTGCCAGCAGTTCGGGACTAGCGGGGGGCCTTGGGGAGCTGTTTTTT
D gene: NA; CDR3 length: 13; J gene: TRBJ2-3; V gene: TRBV2; CDR3 protein: CASLGLDTDTQYF; CDR3 DNA: TGTGCCAGCTTGGGGCTCGACACAGATACGCAGTATTTT
D gene: NA; CDR3 length: 16; J gene: TRBJ1-3; V gene: TRBV12-2; CDR3 protein: CASRPRQGVSGNTIYF; CDR3 DNA: TGTGCAAGTCGCCCTAGACAGGGGGTCTCTGGAAACACCATATATTTT
D gene: TRBD1; CDR3 length: 14; J gene: TRBJ1-4; V gene: TRBV7-8; CDR3 protein: CASSSRGRREKLFF; CDR3 DNA: TGTGCCAGCAGCTCCAGGGGGCGGCGTGAAAAACTGTTTTTT
D gene: NA; CDR3 length: 15; J gene: TRBJ2-5; V gene: TRBV7-9; CDR3 protein: CASSLGSGEVETQYF; CDR3 DNA: TGTGCCAGCAGCTTAGGTTCGGGGGAGGTAGAGACCCAGTACTTC
D gene: TRBD2; CDR3 length: 15; J gene: TRBJ2-2; V gene: TRBV2; CDR3 protein: CASRVLAGATGELFF; CDR3 DNA: TGTGCCAGCAGAGTACTAGCGGGGGCCACCGGGGAGCTGTTTTTT
D gene: TRBD1; CDR3 length: 14; J gene: TRBJ1-4; V gene: TRBV2; CDR3 protein: CASSVTGRGEKLFF; CDR3 DNA: TGTGCCAGCAGTGTGACAGGGCGAGGAGAAAAACTGTTTTTT
D gene: TRBD2; CDR3 length: 15; J gene: TRBJ2-7; V gene: TRBV28; CDR3 protein: CASSWTSGSRNEQYF; CDR3 DNA: TGTGCCAGCAGTTGGACTAGCGGGAGTAGGAACGAGCAGTACTTC
D gene: NA; CDR3 length: 14; J gene: TRBJ2-1; V gene: TRBV30; CDR3 protein: CAWNRELLNYEQFF; CDR3 DNA: TGTGCCTGGAATCGGGAGTTGTTAAACTATGAGCAGTTCTTC
D gene: NA; CDR3 length: 15; J gene: TRBJ2-7; V gene: TRBV6-5; CDR3 protein: CASSRRRSPLYEQYF; CDR3 DNA: TGTGCCAGCAGCCGACGGCGGTCACCCCTTTACGAGCAGTACTTC
D gene: TRBD1; CDR3 length: 13; J gene: TRBJ1-4; V gene: TRBV28; CDR3 protein: CATTGAYNEKLFF; CDR3 DNA: TGTGCCACGACAGGGGCCTATAATGAAAAACTGTTTTTT